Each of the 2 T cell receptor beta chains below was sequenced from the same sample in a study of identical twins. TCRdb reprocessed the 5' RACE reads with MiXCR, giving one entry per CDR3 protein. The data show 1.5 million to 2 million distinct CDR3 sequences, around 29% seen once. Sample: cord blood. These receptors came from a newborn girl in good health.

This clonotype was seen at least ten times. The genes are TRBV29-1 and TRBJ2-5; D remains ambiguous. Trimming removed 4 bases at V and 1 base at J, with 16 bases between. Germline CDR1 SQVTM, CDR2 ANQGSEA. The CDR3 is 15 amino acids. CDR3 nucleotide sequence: TGCAGCGTTGTCGGGCAGCCTATATTCCAAGAGACCCAGTACTTC. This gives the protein CSVVGQPIFQETQYF. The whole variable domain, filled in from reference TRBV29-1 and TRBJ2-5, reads SAVISQKPSRDICQRGTSLTIQCQVDSQVTMMFWYRQQPGQSLTLIATANQGSEATYESGFVIDKFPISRPNLTFSTLTVSNMSPEDSSIYLCSVVGQPIFQETQYFGPGTRLLVL.

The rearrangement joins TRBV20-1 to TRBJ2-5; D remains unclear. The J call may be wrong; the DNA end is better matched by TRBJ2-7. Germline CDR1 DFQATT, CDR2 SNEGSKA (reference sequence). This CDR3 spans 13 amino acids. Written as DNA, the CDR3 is TGCAGTGCTAGCCTATTCCTAGATCCCGAGCAGTACTTC. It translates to CSASLFLDPEQYF.